This is a list of T cell receptor beta chains from one sample in a study of blood T cells in healthy people across ages. TCRdb reanalysed the 5' RACE reads using MiXCR and keeps one entry per CDR3 protein. The sample gives some 1,500,000 distinct CDR3 sequences, 40% to 45% of which show up once; 4% is in the top ten. Specimen: blood. All receptors come from a woman between 18 and 30 years old in good health. CDR3s include the opening cysteine and the closing phenylalanine or tryptophan. The D gene is left open where the match is weak. Clone size is given for some rows only: seen once, a few or many times, or a class if the clone is expanded.

size	D	V	J	CDR3	DNA
few	TRBD1	TRBV12-3/TRBV12-4	TRBJ1-1	CASSFDRGWTEAFF	TGTGCCAGCAGTTTTGACAGGGGGTGGACTGAAGCTTTCTTT
few	-	TRBV7-2	TRBJ2-1	CASSLSTASYNEQFF	TGTGCCAGCAGCCTCTCAACGGCCTCCTACAATGAGCAGTTCTTC
-	TRBD2	TRBV29-1	TRBJ2-3	CSVGKLAGTHPGSDTQYF	TGCAGCGTTGGAAAACTAGCGGGAACCCACCCGGGGTCAGATACGCAGTATTTT
-	-	TRBV7-9	TRBJ2-1	CASRKGTENNEQFF	TGTGCCAGCAGGAAAGGCACGGAGAACAATGAGCAGTTCTTC
-	TRBD2	TRBV15	TRBJ2-1	CATRIGGLAGGDNEQFF	TGTGCCACCAGAATAGGGGGACTAGCGGGCGGGGACAATGAGCAGTTCTTC
-	-	TRBV10-2	TRBJ1-6	CASIPAGRNSSLHF	TGCGCCAGCATACCGGCGGGGCGGAATTCATCCCTCCACTTT
many	TRBD2	TRBV9	TRBJ2-1	CASSVTSGTYNEQFF	TGTGCCAGCAGCGTAACTAGCGGCACCTACAATGAGCAGTTCTTC
few	TRBD2	TRBV7-2	TRBJ2-5	CASSLGGTSGETQYF	TGTGCCAGCAGCTTAGGGGGGACTAGCGGGGAGACCCAGTACTTC
few	-	TRBV27	TRBJ2-7	CASSLGPGFYEQYF	TGTGCCAGCAGTTTAGGCCCAGGTTTCTACGAGCAGTACTTC
-	-	TRBV5-1	TRBJ2-3	CASSLAGENPGTQYF	TGCGCCAGCAGCTTGGCGGGGGAGAACCCAGGGACGCAGTATTTT
-	-	TRBV28	TRBJ2-1	CASSGQPYNEQFF	TGTGCCAGCAGTGGCCAGCCCTACAATGAGCAGTTCTTC
few	TRBD1	TRBV6-6	TRBJ2-3	CASKGTGGTDTQYF	TGTGCCAGCAAGGGGACAGGGGGCACAGATACGCAGTATTTT
many	TRBD1	TRBV5-1	TRBJ2-5	CASSQQGNQETQYF	TGCGCCAGCAGCCAACAGGGGAACCAAGAGACCCAGTACTTC
-	TRBD2	TRBV7-2	TRBJ2-7	CASAPGLAYNEQYF	TGTGCCAGCGCTCCGGGACTAGCATACAATGAGCAGTACTTC
-	-	TRBV10-3	TRBJ2-7	CAISEARGEQYF	TGTGCCATCAGTGAGGCTCGAGGGGAGCAGTACTTC
few	-	TRBV10-3	TRBJ2-5	CAIRSDGPKETQYF	TGTGCCATCAGATCGGACGGACCCAAAGAGACCCAGTACTTC
few	-	TRBV12-3/TRBV12-4	TRBJ1-1	CASSTGGGLVTEAFF	TGTGCCAGCAGTACGGGGGGGGGGTTGGTTACTGAAGCTTTCTTT
-	TRBD1	TRBV5-1	TRBJ1-1	CASEGQGETEAFF	TGCGCCAGCGAGGGACAGGGTGAAACTGAAGCTTTCTTT
few	-	TRBV5-8	TRBJ2-7	CASSLIVMTASYEQYF	TGTGCCAGCAGCTTGATTGTTATGACAGCCTCCTACGAGCAGTACTTC
few	-	TRBV7-2	TRBJ1-5	CASSFLDGQPQHF	TGTGCCAGCAGCTTTTTGGATGGTCAGCCCCAGCATTTT
-	-	TRBV6-2/TRBV6-3	TRBJ2-4	CASSNTAGDSLAKNIQYF	TGTGCCAGCAGCAACACCGCGGGGGACAGCCTAGCCAAAAACATTCAGTACTTC
-	-	TRBV27	TRBJ2-5	CASSWGTRETQYF	TGTGCCAGCAGTTGGGGGACTCGAGAGACCCAGTACTTC
few	TRBD1	TRBV27	TRBJ2-7	CASSFRGTGPIILSYEQYF	TGTGCCAGCAGTTTCCGAGGGACAGGGCCAATAATACTCTCCTACGAGCAGTACTTC
-	TRBD1	TRBV29-1	TRBJ1-1	CSVVKIILWDRGQRNTEAFF	TGCAGCGTCGTGAAGATCATACTATGGGACAGGGGGCAGAGGAACACTGAAGCTTTCTTT
-	TRBD2	TRBV6-2/TRBV6-3	TRBJ2-1	CASLSGGASNEQFF	TGTGCCAGCCTGAGCGGGGGGGCATCCAATGAGCAGTTCTTC
few	TRBD1	TRBV3-1	TRBJ2-7	CASSDRDRAHEQYF	TGTGCCAGCAGCGACCGGGACAGGGCCCACGAGCAGTACTTC
few	-	TRBV7-9	TRBJ2-1	CASSTNRRPSYNEQFF	TGTGCCAGCAGCACAAACCGACGGCCATCCTACAATGAGCAGTTCTTC
-	-	TRBV10-3	TRBJ2-2	CAISDGFYTGELFF	TGTGCCATCAGTGATGGTTTCTACACCGGGGAGCTGTTTTTT
-	-	TRBV10-3	TRBJ2-7	CAIGESDRTHYEQYF	TGTGCCATCGGTGAGTCGGACAGAACCCACTACGAGCAGTACTTC
-	-	TRBV29-1	TRBJ1-1	CSVRVGGVTEAFF	TGCAGCGTTAGGGTGGGAGGGGTCACTGAAGCTTTCTTT
-	-	TRBV4-3	TRBJ2-1	CASSRSNSVEQFF	TGCGCCAGCAGCCGTTCTAATAGTGTTGAGCAGTTCTTC
few	TRBD1	TRBV4-1	TRBJ2-1	CASRSGTGVRNEQFF	TGCGCCAGTCGTTCCGGGACAGGGGTTCGGAATGAGCAGTTCTTC
few	-	TRBV4-3	TRBJ2-2	CASSQFGGGGYTGELFF	TGCGCCAGCAGCCAATTTGGGGGCGGGGGCTACACCGGGGAGCTGTTTTTT
-	TRBD2	TRBV6-6	TRBJ2-1	CASSPGTSGREFF	TGTGCCAGCAGTCCTGGGACTAGCGGGAGGGAGTTCTTC
-	-	TRBV4-1	TRBJ2-1	CASSQVAGQYDEQFF	TGCGCCAGCAGCCAAGTTGCGGGACAGTACGATGAGCAGTTCTTC
-	-	TRBV6-5	TRBJ2-3	CASRPRRRRTDTQYF	TGTGCCAGCAGGCCCCGACGTCGTCGCACAGATACGCAGTATTTT
-	-	TRBV7-2	TRBJ2-1	CASSLLATLYNEQFF	TGTGCCAGCAGCTTACTAGCGACCCTTTACAATGAGCAGTTCTTC
-	-	TRBV7-9	TRBJ2-1	CASSLGGHPYNEQFF	TGTGCCAGCAGCTTAGGAGGACACCCCTACAATGAGCAGTTCTTC
-	-	TRBV27	TRBJ2-1	CASSLSWPGATDNEQFF	TGTGCCAGCAGTTTATCCTGGCCAGGGGCGACCGACAATGAGCAGTTCTTC
few	TRBD2	TRBV4-1	TRBJ2-5	CASSPLGLAGVDQETQYF	TGCGCCAGCAGCCCCCTGGGACTAGCGGGAGTGGATCAAGAGACCCAGTACTTC
few	-	TRBV7-2	TRBJ1-3	CASSGAGDSGNTIYF	TGTGCCAGCAGTGGGGCGGGCGACTCTGGAAACACCATATATTTT
once	-	TRBV15	TRBJ1-4	CATSRDLGKLFF	TGTGCCACCAGCAGAGACCTTGGAAAACTGTTTTTT
-	-	TRBV20-1	TRBJ1-1	CSAKATGLNTEAFF	TGCAGTGCCAAGGCGACAGGACTGAACACTGAAGCTTTCTTT
-	-	TRBV20-1	TRBJ1-2	CSARGYNRDGYTF	TGCAGTGCTAGGGGGTACAACAGGGATGGCTACACCTTC
few	TRBD1	TRBV9	TRBJ2-7	CASNKYGTGDKYEQYF	TGTGCCAGCAACAAATACGGGACAGGGGATAAATACGAGCAGTACTTC
-	-	TRBV20-1	TRBJ1-2	CSARASVILQGYTF	TGCAGTGCTAGAGCGTCAGTAATTTTGCAGGGCTACACCTTC